The 2 T cell receptor beta chains given below trace back to one sample, sequenced in a study of CD8+CD57+ T cells in acquired aplastic anemia. Genomic DNA templated the TCR beta VDJ and CDR3 profiling. In TCRdb, the reads were re-called with MiXCR into one record per CDR3 protein. This table has around 180,000 distinct CDR3 sequences, over 60% appearing once. The sequenced material came from sorted CD4+, CD8+, or CD8+CD57+ T cells (not recorded which) from PBMCs. These receptor sequences come from a human donor with severe aplastic anemia or a healthy control (not recorded which).

The rearrangement joins TRBV20-1 to TRBJ1-1; 10 nucleotides agree with TRBD1. Trimming at V came to 3 bases and at J to 3 bases, leaving 4 bases not matched to a gene. Per the germline V gene, CDR1 is DFQATT and CDR2 is SNEGSKA (reference sequence). The length of the CDR3 is 14 residues. This CDR3 is CSARAGTGDTEAFF. The CDR3 DNA reads as TGCAGTGCTAGGGCCGGGACAGGGGACACTGAAGCTTTCTTT.

This rearrangement joins TRBV24-1 to TRBJ1-2, with unresolved D. V lost 2 bases to trimming and J lost 5 bases, with 5 bases between them. This CDR3 has 12 residues. Per germline, CDR1 KGHDR and CDR2 SFDVKD. CDR3 nucleotide sequence: TGTGCCACCAGTGATTGGAGATATGGCTACACCTTC. Translation gives CATSDWRYGYTF.